This T cell receptor beta chain was documented in a study of blood T cells in healthy people across ages. Looking at the study overall: For every two T cells, template switching captured about one barcoded beta molecule. Study observations and caveats: Age advanced and TCR beta diversity per million T cells fell, roughly linearly.

Remarks on this clonotype: No antigen is known for it.

CDR1 SGHTA and CDR2 FQGTGA come from the germline V gene. The CDR3 is 15 amino acids. The J segment lost 9 bases and the V segment lost 4 bases, leaving 7 bases of the junction unmatched. A sample-barcoded 5' primer and a J-beta primer mix were used in a second PCR of roughly 6 to 11 cycles. MiXCR, applied by TCRdb to the 5' RACE reads, yields one record per CDR3 protein. This sample has about 570,000 distinct CDR3 sequences, with 25% to 30% found just once. V usage is TRBV7-3 and J usage is TRBJ1-6, with 9 bases matching TRBD1. Sequencing was performed on blood. This clonotype originated in a woman aged 70-85 years in good health. The CDR3 protein is CASSSDRGAGSPLHF. As DNA, the CDR3 is TGTGCCAGCAGCTCGGACAGGGGAGCGGGTTCACCCCTCCACTTT. Looking up the rest from reference TRBV7-3 and TRBJ1-6 gives the full variable domain: GAGVSQTPSNKVTEKGKYVELRCDPISGHTALYWYRQSLGQGPEFLIYFQGTGAADDSGLPNDRFFAVRPEGSVSTLKIQRTERGDSAVYLCASSSDRGAGSPLHFGNGTRLTVT.